The entry below describes one TCR beta chain. As yet, its antigen is unknown. The data belong to a study of cytomegalovirus exposure and HLA in healthy donors. General study findings and limits: According to an earlier analysis, most TCR beta V segments yielded productive rearrangements about 90% or about 30% of the time.

V shed 4 bases and J 6 bases; nucleotides not matched to a gene: 5. Germline V CDR1 and CDR2: GTSNPN, SVGIG (reference sequence). The CDR3 totals 15 residues. Researchers ran the PCR with 60 Vbeta and 13 Jbeta primers. Assay used: immunoSEQ multiplex PCR; TCRdb lists only in-frame clones, some missing. The sample has about 98,000 clones; about 62% are singletons. This receptor was taken from a human donor in good health. The chain couples TRBV30 to TRBJ2-1; 14 bases agree with TRBD2. The sequencing input was PBMCs. CDR3 DNA sequence: TGTGCCTGGACCCTGACTAGCGGGAGGGCCAATGAGCAGTTCTTC. This encodes CAWTLTSGRANEQFF.